This TCR beta chain came from a study of cytomegalovirus exposure and HLA in healthy donors (TCRdb year 2017). About the investigation overall: An earlier analysis of fewer than 750 of the donors reported approximately 300 Gb of sequence data and approximately 120 million unique TCR beta sequences obtained from about 200 million T cells. A few DR-DQ haplotypes were handled as single units for association and clustering because linkage in the cohort was strong. Using immunosequencing, the study profiled T cell repertoires from 500 to 800 subjects and related those repertoires to cytomegalovirus serostatus. The number of typed donors differed by locus: about 620-640 for A, B, C, DRB1 and DQB1; 500 to 550 for DQA1; 606 for DPA1; and 400 to 480 for DPB1. The study aimed to test whether cataloging public T cell receptors could reveal signatures of past pathogen exposure. Among around 400 genotyped donors of the cohort, an average of roughly 230,000 unique TCR beta nucleotide sequences was sequenced per donor, of which about 20% were non-productive. Approximately 300 gigabases of sequencing data and 78 million or so unique TCR sequences were included in an early release covering about 600 HLA-typed donors. Every repertoire in the discovery cohort had been generated on one and the same sequencing platform. To decide whether each TCR beta V gene segment behaved as functional or pseudogenic, an earlier analysis of 587 of the donors relied on high-throughput TCR beta sequencing. Donor age, sex, ethnicity and CMV serostatus were collected together with the repertoire data. Of the roughly 430 genotyped donors, approximately 83% fell in the genetic ancestry cluster associated with self-reported Caucasian donors. Along with the approximately 700-subject first cohort, a separate validation cohort of roughly 110 different subjects was used. To predict cytomegalovirus infection status, the study brought together high-throughput TCR immunosequencing, statistical association of individual TCRs with disease status, and machine learning. A later analysis re-examined previously published TCR beta repertoires from over 500 donors and added high-resolution HLA genotyping to investigate patterns of TCR occurrence. In the later analysis, no new phenotypic data were used to find candidate immune exposures; instead, reliance was placed on TCR beta sequences and their occurrence across donors. HLA typing covered class I and class II loci at four-digit resolution. A later genetic analysis took genome-wide SNP genotypes for about three fifths of the roughly 670 donors and used that subset as a discovery cohort.

The cohort was made up of hundreds of healthy bone marrow donors. At the time of sampling, every cohort member was nominally healthy, though immune exposures that went unrecorded were likely present. The donor was CMV seronegative and belonged to the group of around 400 seronegative cohort members. Every donor gave a peripheral blood sample, and the peripheral blood mononuclear cells from that sample were used for TCR beta sequencing. Genomic DNA extraction from the blood cell samples was performed with the Qiagen DNeasy Blood Extraction Kit. Including cysteine and phenylalanine, the CDR3 has 15 amino acids. Of the read, only the CDR3 DNA is kept; its 45 bases are in frame from base 1. In the germline V gene, CDR1 corresponds to KGHSH and CDR2 to LQKENI. V ends up 7 bases short and J 5 bases short, with an unmatched junction base count of 4. Library generation was performed with the immunoSEQ multiplex PCR assay. The multiplex PCR relied on a mix of 60 forward primers for TCR Vbeta segments and 13 reverse primers for TCR Jbeta segments. Amplification of the CDR3 region of rearranged TCR beta genes was performed with a multiplex PCR assay on genomic DNA. On the Illumina HiSeq System, the amplified TCR beta libraries were sequenced as 87-base-pair reads. The study's processing was this. A later analysis counted approximately 84 million unique TCR beta chains across the 700 or so repertoires, and some 12 million of these chains were shared by at least two donors. Raw reads were error-corrected and collapsed into unique sequences by a nearest-neighbor algorithm in which closely related sequences were merged to remove PCR and sequencing errors. To assign V, D and J gene segments, CDR3 sequences were aligned to IMGT reference sequences. For a sequence to be retained, a match of at least six nucleotides was required to both a V gene segment and a J gene segment. Rearrangements were called productive when the CDR3 lacked stop codons and stayed in frame with V and J; all others were non-productive. Following IMGT convention, CDR3 was defined as the stretch from the second conserved V-encoded cysteine to the conserved J-encoded phenylalanine. In an earlier analysis of 500 to 650 of the donors, sequences lacking an unambiguous match to a single V gene segment were excluded. An earlier analysis of around 600 of the donors classified V segments as functional when productive rearrangements were above 56.7% and as segregating when the standard deviation between donors was above 5%. To diagnose cytomegalovirus status from the catalog of TCR beta chain sequences, a statistical classification framework was built. A later analysis assigned V and J genes by comparing TCR nucleotide sequences with IMGT/GENE-DB human TR gene sequences. Using the TCRdist pipeline, a later analysis assigned CDR3 sequences along with most-parsimonious VDJ recombination scenarios. In a later analysis, each TCR beta chain was defined by its CDR3 amino acid sequence together with its V-gene family, and reads lacking a unique V-gene family were excluded. To address suspected cross-contamination and a sequencing artifact, a later analysis removed roughly 580 highly shared, low-generation-probability nucleotide sequences. In a later analysis, a clonal expansion index for each public chain was calculated from normalized within-repertoire ranks of inferred template counts. In a later analysis, generation probabilities were computed using a VDJ recombination model fitted to out-of-frame rearrangements, and the results were checked against IGoR. A later analysis scored TCR-TCR, TCR-HLA and TCR-CMV co-occurrence with hypergeometric tests, applying a repertoire-size bias correction to TCR pairs. To estimate false discovery rates, a later analysis permuted the HLA or CMV assignments 20 times. A later analysis grouped co-occurring TCRs with DBSCAN, adding TCRdist sequence similarity when clustering within HLA-allele-positive subsets. Repertoires with fewer than 30,000 or more than 120,000 public chains were left out of co-occurrence clustering, as were about 5 repertoires with anomalous nucleotide sharing. Here the immuneACCESS table is served through TCRdb, limited to in-frame sequences with V and J called. Missing clones are a known gap in these copies; in checked studies unresolved V genes cover under half, and the rest lacks a known reason. The V and J calls and the clone size are those of that table, but D and trimming were determined from the DNA. For this sample there are 180,000 or so clones; about 83% appear just once. The top ten hold roughly 3% of the sample.

Summary of the overall study and its limitations: Some IMGT-functional V segments, including TRBV6-2 and TRBV6-3, could not be distinguished by the 87-base-pair reads and were therefore excluded. When HLA alleles, especially DR and DQ, strongly co-occurred, attributing TCR associations to individual alleles was difficult. Linkage disequilibrium might explain the correlated functional status among segregating V segments, but an unknown experimental factor could not be ruled out. In vitro tests confirmed that a few of the cytomegalovirus-associated TCR beta chains recognize cytomegalovirus antigens. A later analysis found that HLA-associated TCR beta chains were more clonally expanded and had lower generation probabilities than equally common non-associated chains. A further reported finding was that TCR beta sequences accurately predicted the HLA-A and HLA-B alleles for most subjects in the first cohort. Because HLA typing was missing for some donors at each locus, association tests included only the typed subset. A later genetic analysis associated a missense DCLRE1C variant with V-gene and J-gene trimming of TCR beta chains, and an independent cohort replicated the association. A later analysis found that TCR association rates varied across HLA loci, with DRB1 alleles showing the most associated TCRs and HLA-C alleles the fewest. In the study, 164 TCR beta chains were listed as associated with cytomegalovirus. Immune exposure information for the cohort was limited to CMV serostatus. The earlier analysis of around 600 of the donors excluded about 16 rarely observed V segments, including chromosome 9 orphons, because counts were too low. The classifier was reported to diagnose cytomegalovirus status with high specificity and sensitivity in both the original and validation cohorts. Most TCR sequences were observed very rarely across donors, whereas some public TCRs were present in many individuals. Only TCR beta chains were sequenced in this cohort, and the absence of alpha or paired-chain data limited detectable features. A group of highly shared sequence variants was considered likely to be a technical artifact of the sequencing pipeline. A later analysis associated about 17,000 TCR beta sequences with specific HLA alleles at a false discovery rate of 0.05. In a later analysis, most CMV-associated TCR beta chains were found to appear HLA-restricted, with HLA associations seemingly driven largely by CMV exposure. A later genetic analysis reported fewer N-insertions in productive TCRs among donors in an Asian-associated ancestry cluster than the approximately 670-donor mean. It was suggested by the authors that the approach could potentially be generalized to other disease states and immunological phenotypes. An earlier analysis of 450 to 750 of the donors showed that most TCR beta V segments appeared in productive rearrangements either about 90% or about 30% of the time, which broadly matched IMGT annotations. According to a later analysis, parvovirus B19, influenza, CMV and Epstein-Barr virus appeared linked to several top co-occurrence clusters. Sequencing depth was assumed to be roughly uniform across donors in the presence/absence analyses, though that assumption may not hold.

For this clone: This receptor's antigen is unknown. There are no base qualities to consult, and no much larger clone falls within one base.

This receptor was taken from a female donor in good health and CMV-seronegative. The chain uses TRBV18 and TRBJ2-1, with 14 bases in between that match TRBD2. Sequencing was done on a sample of PBMCs. This receptor has the CDR3 CASFGTSGGNNEQFF. The DNA reads as follows: TGTGCCAGCTTCGGGACTAGCGGGGGAAACAATGAGCAGTTCTTC.